This T cell receptor beta chain was profiled in a study of cytomegalovirus exposure and HLA in healthy donors. It was with 60 Vbeta and 13 Jbeta primers that the PCR ran. The repertoire was sequenced with immunoSEQ multiplex PCR; TCRdb's copy has only in-frame clones and lacks some. The sample contains roughly 130,000 clones, about four fifths of which appear only once. General study results and limits: The authors enumerated 150 to 200 TCR beta chains as linked to cytomegalovirus. Reported findings show TCR beta sequences accurately forecast HLA-A and HLA-B alleles in most subjects. Reportedly, a later analysis found an Asian-associated ancestry cluster had fewer N-insertions than the approximately 600-donor mean.

Note on this clone: Its antigen is still unknown.

CDR1 MNHEY and CDR2 SVGAGI come from the germline V gene. The CDR3 covers 16 residues. Trimming took off 4 bases at V and 5 bases at J, with 17 bases between the two ends. Source material: PBMCs. This receptor was identified in a male donor in good health and CMV-seropositive. The V and J genes are TRBV6-5 and TRBJ2-2; tentative D call: TRBD2 (6 bases). CDR3 nucleotides: TGTGCCAGCAGTTTTGACTACGGGGGTCCGACCGGGGAGCTGTTTTTT. It yields the protein CASSFDYGGPTGELFF.